The 22 T cell receptor beta chains below come from one sample, sequenced in a study of blood T cell repertoires in COVID-19. Assay used: immunoSEQ multiplex PCR; TCRdb lists only in-frame clones, some missing. The profile shows about 64,000 clones, 70% to 85% of them singletons. Sequencing was done on a sample of peripheral blood. These receptors were obtained from a woman between 55 and 75 years old with acute or convalescent COVID-19.

This chain joins TRBV19 and TRBJ1-1; D gene unclear. V lost 7 bases to trimming and J lost 7 bases, with 19 bases between them. Looked up from germline, CDR1 is LNHDA and CDR2 is SQIVND (reference sequence). This CDR3 has 14 amino acids. The CDR3 spells CASIPTQVGGEAFF. Here the CDR3 DNA reads TGTGCCAGTATACCGACCCAGGTTGGAGGTGAAGCTTTCTTT.

V and J are TRBV19 and TRBJ1-4; a possible D gene is TRBD1 (5 bases). In germline, CDR1 is LNHDA, CDR2 SQIVND (reference sequence). CDR3 length: 15 residues. Trimming took 9 bases from V and 13 from J, leaving 27 bases between them. CDR3 nucleotides: TGTGCCAGCCGACCTGGCGGGGCGTCCTTTTGGGGACTGTTTTTT. This sequence encodes CASRPGGASFWGLFF.

This sequence joins TRBV21-1 and TRBJ1-4; the D call in the table, TRBD1, was not verified against the DNA. TRBV21-1 is reported as a pseudogene. This CDR3 is built from 16 residues. In DNA form, the CDR3 reads TGTGCCAGCAGCAACCCAATACAGGGGGCTAATGAAAAACTGTTTTTT. Translation gives CASSNPIQGANEKLFF.

J is TRBJ1-2 and V is TRBV12-3 or TRBV12-4; no definite D call. Trimming removed 5 bases from V and 6 bases from J, with 10 bases in between. The CDR3 is 12 residues long. CDR3 in amino acids: CASSVQADGYTF. As DNA, the CDR3 is TGTGCCAGCAGTGTCCAGGCAGATGGCTACACCTTC.

The V gene is TRBV19, the J gene TRBJ1-6; TRBD1 might be the D (6 bases). From germline, CDR1 is LNHDA and CDR2 SQIVND (reference sequence). Between the trimmed V and J ends, which lost 0 bases and 5 bases, there was a span of 8 bases. The CDR3 covers 15 residues. The CDR3 loop reads CASSIDQGNNSPLHF. The CDR3 coding sequence is TGTGCCAGTAGTATAGATCAGGGGAATAATTCACCCCTCCACTTT.

The rearrangement uses TRBV18 and TRBJ1-6, with TRBD1 matching over 9 bases. In germline, CDR1 is KGHSH, CDR2 LQKENI. CDR3 length: 15 amino acids. After removal of 6 bases from V and 8 bases from J, the junction contained 8 bases not matched to a gene. The CDR3 region is CASSSGTGMDSPLHF. CDR3 coding DNA: TGTGCCAGCTCGTCCGGGACAGGGATGGATTCACCCCTCCACTTT.

In nucleotides, the CDR3 is TGTGCCAGCAGCTTATCGTTCTCCTACGAGCAGTACTTC. This sequence encodes CASSLSFSYEQYF. The V and J genes are TRBV7-2 and TRBJ2-7; D remains unclear. The ends were cut back, 2 bases at V and 0 bases at J, with 5 bases in the middle. Germline CDR1 is SGHTA and CDR2 is FQGNSA. The CDR3 has 13 amino acids.

The gene calls are TRBV9 and TRBJ2-3; D is uncertain. The CDR3 has 14 residues. The V end lost 0 bases, the J end lost 4 bases, and 9 bases lay between the germline ends. Germline V lookup: CDR1 SGDLS, CDR2 YYNGEE. The CDR3 is CASSVVNRPDTQYF. The CDR3 DNA reads TGTGCCAGCAGCGTAGTTAACAGACCAGATACGCAGTATTTT.

The rearrangement links TRBV2 to TRBJ2-3; no firm D call. The CDR3 sequence is 11 residues long. The V end lost 3 bases, the J end lost 8 bases, and 6 bases lay between the germline ends. CDR1 is SNHLY, CDR2 FYNNEI, per germline. This CDR3 reads CASSDSSTQYF. The CDR3 bases are TGTGCCAGCAGTGACTCCTCTACGCAGTATTTT.

The chain has TRBV11-2 and TRBJ1-3, with 7 bases fitting TRBD1. The CDR3 runs 15 residues. Germline CDR1 and CDR2: SGHAT and FQNNGV. J lost 5 bases, V lost 5 bases, and 9 bases had no gene match. CDR3 nucleotide sequence: TGTGCCAGCAGCGCAGAGGGGACAGACAGAAACACCATATATTTT. Translating it yields CASSAEGTDRNTIYF. Looking up the rest from reference TRBV11-2 and TRBJ1-3 gives the full variable domain: EAGVAQSPRYKIIEKRQSVAFWCNPISGHATLYWYQQILGQGPKLLIQFQNNGVVDDSQLPKDRFSAERLKGVDSTLKIQPAKLEDSAVYLCASSAEGTDRNTIYFGEGSWLTVV.

In this sample, this clone turned up a few times. J is TRBJ1-1 and V is TRBV10-3; D is ambiguous. The CDR3 has 12 amino acids. Trimming left V 4 bases short and J 0 bases short, with 3 bases between. Germline assignment: CDR1 ENHRY and CDR2 SYGVKD. The DNA of the CDR3 is TGTGCCATCAGTGTTATGAACACTGAAGCTTTCTTT. It translates to CAISVMNTEAFF.

This chain connects TRBV27 to TRBJ1-6; 7 positions agree with TRBD1. The V and J ends lost 5 bases and 6 bases, in that order; junction bases with no gene match: 13. The CDR3 covers 17 residues. Germline CDR1 and CDR2: MNHEY and SMNVEV (reference sequence). The DNA for the CDR3 is TGTGCCAGCAGTACCTCCTCAGGGGGTCTCTTTAATTCACCCCTCCACTTT. Its protein product is CASSTSSGGLFNSPLHF.

The chain carries TRBV5-1 and TRBJ2-7, with a possible D match to TRBD2 (6 bases). The CDR3 loop spans 13 amino acids. Germline values: CDR1 SGHRS, CDR2 YFSETQ. V was pared by 3 bases and J by 5 bases, with 12 bases between. DNA of the CDR3: TGCGCCAGCAGCTGGCGGGGTGCGGACGAGCAGTACTTC. Translation gives CASSWRGADEQYF.

The chain combines TRBV6-5 with TRBJ1-2, with 9 positions matching TRBD1. Germline trimming cut 5 bases from V and 4 bases from J; bases unmatched to any gene: 5. This CDR3 spans 14 amino acids. From germline, CDR1 is MNHEY and CDR2 SVGAGI. CDR3 loop: CASSTGGLGYGYTF. CDR3 nucleotides: TGTGCCAGCAGTACAGGGGGCCTCGGCTATGGCTACACCTTC.

The rearrangement links TRBV3-1 (or the pseudogene TRBV3-2) to TRBJ2-5; D not certain. The CDR3 is 12 amino acids. V lost 0 bases, J lost 7 bases, and 6 bases lay in between. CDR1 is LGHDT, CDR2 YNNKEL, per germline (reference sequence). The CDR3 spells CASSQDRRTQYF. CDR3 nucleotides: TGTGCCAGCAGCCAAGATAGAAGGACCCAGTACTTC.

The rearrangement uses TRBV20-1 and TRBJ1-1; D is unresolved. This CDR3 region has 13 residues. Per the germline V gene, CDR1 is DFQATT and CDR2 is SNEGSKA (reference sequence). V lost 3 bases to trimming and J lost 4 bases, with 12 bases between them. The CDR3 DNA reads TGCAGTGCTAGTTTGTCGGGGATCACTGAAGCTTTCTTT. It encodes CSASLSGITEAFF.

The DNA for the CDR3 is TGTGCCAGCAGCTTAGATTTCGGGGAATCACCCCTCCACTTT. Its protein product is CASSLDFGESPLHF. This chain links TRBV11-1 with TRBJ1-6; D is uncertain. CDR1 SGHAT and CDR2 FQDESV come from the germline V gene (reference sequence). Trimming took 1 base from V and 10 from J, leaving 11 bases between them. The CDR3 is made up of 14 amino acids.

The gene calls are TRBV19 and TRBJ1-3; D might be TRBD1 (6 bases). The CDR3 is 16 amino acids. In germline, CDR1 is LNHDA, CDR2 SQIVND (reference sequence). Trimming took 4 bases from V and 0 from J, leaving 13 bases between them. The chain's CDR3 is CASSRRGGASGNTIYF. In DNA form, the CDR3 reads TGTGCCAGTAGTAGGCGGGGGGGCGCCTCTGGAAACACCATATATTTT.

The rearrangement joins TRBV5-1 to TRBJ2-3, with 12 bases matching TRBD2. This CDR3 has 16 residues. Germline V gene lookup returns CDR1 SGHRS and CDR2 YFSETQ. Trimming cost V 3 bases and J 2 bases; bases outside gene matches: 4. CDR3 DNA sequence: TGCGCCAGCAGCTCGACTAGCGGGGGCCCCACAGATACGCAGTATTTT. Amino acid sequence: CASSSTSGGPTDTQYF.

This chain joins TRBV3-1 (or the pseudogene TRBV3-2) and TRBJ1-2, with 8 bases matching TRBD1. V trimming: 1 base; J trimming: 8 bases; junction bases outside the gene matches: 9. The CDR3 spans 15 residues. Per germline, CDR1 LGHDT and CDR2 YNNKEL (reference sequence). DNA of the CDR3: TGTGCCAGCAGCCAAGGGTCCGGACAGGGTATCGGCTACACCTTC. Its translation is CASSQGSGQGIGYTF.

The V call is TRBV5-4, the J call TRBJ1-6; D remains unclear. This CDR3 region has 15 residues. Germline V gene lookup returns CDR1 SGHNT and CDR2 YYREEE (reference sequence). Trimming took 0 bases from V and 8 from J, leaving 12 bases between them. In DNA form, the CDR3 reads TGTGCCAGCAGCTTGGTGGCAGGATGGGATTCACCCCTCCACTTT. It is translated as CASSLVAGWDSPLHF.

The chain couples TRBV4-2 to TRBJ1-1, with 8 bases matching TRBD1. The CDR3 sequence is 13 residues long. J gave up 1 base and V 10 bases, and 5 bases lay outside the gene matches. Germline V CDR1 and CDR2: LGHNA, YNFKEQ. In nucleotides, the CDR3 is TGTGCCATGACACAGGGGGGGAACACTGAAGCTTTCTTT. As protein: CAMTQGGNTEAFF.